Each of the 8 T cell receptor beta chains below was sequenced from the same sample in a study of T cells in women clearing cervical HPV infection (dated by TCRdb to the late 2010s). Library preparation was by the immunoSEQ multiplex PCR assay. What TCRdb holds here is the immuneACCESS table cut down to in-frame rearrangements. Part of the clones is not present; checked against another copy, under half of the missing clones reflect an unresolved V gene, and the others are unexplained. The record for this sample contains roughly 30,000 clones. Approximately 3% of the sample lies in the top ten. The source material was blood buffy coat. All receptors come from a woman aged 18 to 75 with a cervical HPV16 infection that either progressed to CIN3+ or cleared (not recorded which).

Points on this clone: The read gets to within 3 residues of the CDR3 end, and the germline J gene fills in the rest. This chain joins TRBV5-1 and TRBJ2-3, with a weak D call TRBD2 (6 bases). This CDR3 region has 15 residues. Germline loops: CDR1 SGHRS, CDR2 YFSETQ. The V end lost 4 bases, the J end lost 0 bases, and 12 bases lay between the germline ends. The CDR3 protein is CASSLGGLSTDTQYF. The covered CDR3 bases are TGCGCCAGCAGCCTCGGGGGTCTCAGCACAGATACG.

Regarding this clone: The read ends 3 residues shy of where the CDR3 ends; the end is completed using the germline J gene. This chain joins TRBV20-1 and TRBJ2-3; 9 bases line up with TRBD2. Germline V gene lookup returns CDR1 DFQATT and CDR2 SNEGSKA (reference sequence). V trimming: 5 bases; J trimming: 4 bases; junction bases outside the gene matches: 7. This CDR3 is 14 amino acids long. CDR3 loop: CSASIAGAADTQYF. The part of the CDR3 DNA that was read is TGCAGTGCTTCTATAGCGGGGGCCGCAGATACG.

A remark on this clone: Read coverage stops 3 residues before the CDR3 terminus; the germline J gene supplies the remainder. The chain uses TRBV9 and TRBJ1-6; 7 bases fit TRBD1. This CDR3 has 19 residues. Germline CDR1 reads SGDLS; CDR2 reads YYNGEE. With 4 bases clipped from V and 9 bases from J, the junction kept 22 bases outside the gene matches. The CDR3 DNA, read in part, is TGTGCCAGCAGCCCCCGACCCATTGGGGACAGTTTATCTCGTTCACCC. This encodes CASSPRPIGDSLSRSP. The entire CDR3 reads CASSPRPIGDSLSRSPLHF. The full variable domain, its missing parts supplied by reference TRBV9 and TRBJ1-6, is DSGVTQTPKHLITATGQRVTLRCSPRSGDLSVYWYQQSLDQGLQFLIQYYNGEERAKGNILERFSAQQFPDLHSELNLSSLELGDSALYFCASSPRPIGDSLSRSPLHFGNGTRLTVT.

Comments on this clone: From the germline J gene comes the end of the CDR3, since the read stops 3 residues before it. V is TRBV6-2 or TRBV6-3 and J is TRBJ2-7; D is uncertain. Germline V gives CDR1 MNHEY, CDR2 SVGEGT. The CDR3 is made up of 12 amino acids. The V end was cut by 1 base, the J end by 3 bases, with 4 bases between. CDR3 region: CASSYYSYEQYF. Incomplete CDR3 DNA: TGTGCCAGCAGTTACTATAGCTACGAG.

With regard to this clone: The read ends 3 residues early relative to the CDR3; the germline J gene fills the gap. The chain carries TRBV18 and TRBJ1-2; 7 bases map to TRBD1. The CDR3 runs to 17 residues. In germline, CDR1 is KGHSH, CDR2 LQKENI. The CDR3 sequence: CASSRPNRGGSTDTYTF. The part of the CDR3 DNA that was read is TGTGCCAGCTCACGACCTAACAGGGGAGGGAGCACAGATACC.

CDR3 residues: CASSFGRTSTEAFF. CDR3 DNA (partial): TGTGCCAGCAGCTTTGGCAGAACGAGCACTGAA. The chain is built from TRBV5-4 and TRBJ1-1; D not certain. Sequencing ends 3 residues short of the CDR3 end; the germline J gene provides the rest. The V and J ends lost 2 bases and 4 bases respectively, with 12 bases between them. CDR1 SGHNT and CDR2 YYREEE come from the germline V gene (reference sequence). The CDR3 has 14 amino acids.

Points on this clone: The missing CDR3 end, 3 residues past where the read stops, is filled in from the germline J gene. This chain joins TRBV20-1 and TRBJ1-1; the D gene is possibly TRBD1 (5 bases). CDR1 is DFQATT and CDR2 is SNEGSKA in the germline V gene (reference sequence). The CDR3 runs to 13 residues. Between the trimmed V and J ends, which lost 3 bases and 3 bases, there was a span of 11 bases. The CDR3 protein is CSARPEGHTEAFF. The DNA read from the CDR3 is TGCAGTGCTAGGCCGGAGGGGCACACTGAA.

About this clone: The CDR3 extends 3 residues past the end of the read, so its final part is completed from the germline J gene. This rearrangement joins TRBV12-3 or TRBV12-4 to TRBJ1-5; D unclear. The V gene lost 3 bases and the J gene lost 0 bases, with 12 bases spanning the gap. The CDR3 has 16 residues. The CDR3 loop is CASSFKDSYSNQPQHF. Partial CDR3 DNA: TGTGCCAGCAGTTTCAAGGACTCTTATAGCAATCAGCCC.